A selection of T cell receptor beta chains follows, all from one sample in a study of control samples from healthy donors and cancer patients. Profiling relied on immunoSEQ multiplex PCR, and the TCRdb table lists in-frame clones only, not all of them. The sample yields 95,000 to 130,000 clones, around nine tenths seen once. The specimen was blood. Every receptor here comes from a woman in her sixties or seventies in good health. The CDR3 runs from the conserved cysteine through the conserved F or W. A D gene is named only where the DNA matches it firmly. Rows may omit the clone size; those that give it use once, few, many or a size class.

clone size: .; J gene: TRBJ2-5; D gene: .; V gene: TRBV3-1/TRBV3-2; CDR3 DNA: TGTGCCAGCAGCCAAGGTTTCGTGACAGCAAGAGTGCCCCAGTACTTC; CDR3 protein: CASSQGFVTARVPQYF
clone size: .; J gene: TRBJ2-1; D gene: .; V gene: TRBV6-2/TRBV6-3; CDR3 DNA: TGTGCCAGCAGTGGATACAGGGCAAAGGCCTACAATGAGCAGTTCTTC; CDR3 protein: CASSGYRAKAYNEQFF
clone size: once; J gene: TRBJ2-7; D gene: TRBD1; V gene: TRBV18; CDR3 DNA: TGTGCCAGCTCACCCGGGACAGGGGTCGTCTACGAGCAGTACTTC; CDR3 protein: CASSPGTGVVYEQYF
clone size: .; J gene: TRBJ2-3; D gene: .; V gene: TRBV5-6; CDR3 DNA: TGTGCCAGCAGCCGCTCTCATACGGTCACAGATACGCAGTATTTT; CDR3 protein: CASSRSHTVTDTQYF
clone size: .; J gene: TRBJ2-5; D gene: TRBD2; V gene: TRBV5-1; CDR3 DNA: TGCGCCAGCAGCGTGAGCGGGGGGGCCCAAGAGACCCAGTACTTC; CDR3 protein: CASSVSGGAQETQYF
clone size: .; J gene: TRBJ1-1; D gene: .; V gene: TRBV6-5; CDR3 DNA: TGTGCCAGCAGTTCGGCGGGGTCGGAAGCTTTCTTT; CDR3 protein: CASSSAGSEAFF
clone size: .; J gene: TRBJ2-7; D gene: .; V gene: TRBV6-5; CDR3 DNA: TGTGCCAGCAGTCCGGACGCGACCTACGAGCAGTACTTC; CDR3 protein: CASSPDATYEQYF
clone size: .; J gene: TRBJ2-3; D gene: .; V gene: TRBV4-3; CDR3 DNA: TGCGCCAGCAGCCGCTCCAAACGGGGGGCGCCAGATACGCAGTATTTT; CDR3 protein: CASSRSKRGAPDTQYF
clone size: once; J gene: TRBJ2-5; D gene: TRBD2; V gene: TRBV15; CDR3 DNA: TGTGCCACCAGCAGAGCCAGGCTAGCGGGGGGGGAGACCCAGTACTTC; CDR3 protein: CATSRARLAGGETQYF
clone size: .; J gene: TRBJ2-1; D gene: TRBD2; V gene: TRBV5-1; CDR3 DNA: TGCGCCAGCAGCTTGCAAGGCGGGGGAACCTACAATGAGCAGTTCTTC; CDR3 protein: CASSLQGGGTYNEQFF
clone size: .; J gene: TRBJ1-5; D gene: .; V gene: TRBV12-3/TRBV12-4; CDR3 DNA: TGTGCCAGCAGGTCCCTCGAAAGCCAGCCCCAGCATTTT; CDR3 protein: CASRSLESQPQHF
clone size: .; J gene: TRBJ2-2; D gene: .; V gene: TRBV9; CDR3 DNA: TGTGCCAGCAGCGTGAGGACCACCGGGGAGCTGTTTTTT; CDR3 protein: CASSVRTTGELFF